This T cell receptor (beta chain) was observed in a study of T cell responses to AZD1222 COVID-19 vaccine. Profiling relied on immunoSEQ multiplex PCR, and the TCRdb table lists in-frame clones only, not all of them. The sample holds more than 85,000 clones; approximately 90% are singletons and the top ten take 4.5% to 5.5%. Trimming removed 4 bases from V and 4 bases from J, with 9 bases in between. Germline V lookup: CDR1 SGHDT, CDR2 YYEEEE. The CDR3 spans 14 residues. Sequencing was performed on peripheral blood, taken on day 0 of AZD1222 vaccination. This chain joins TRBV5-6 and TRBJ2-6; perhaps TRBD1 as D (5 bases). The TCR originated in an adult in good health. The chain's CDR3 is CASSLRQGANVLTF. In DNA form, the CDR3 reads TGTGCCAGCAGCCTAAGACAGGGGGCCAACGTCCTGACTTTC.